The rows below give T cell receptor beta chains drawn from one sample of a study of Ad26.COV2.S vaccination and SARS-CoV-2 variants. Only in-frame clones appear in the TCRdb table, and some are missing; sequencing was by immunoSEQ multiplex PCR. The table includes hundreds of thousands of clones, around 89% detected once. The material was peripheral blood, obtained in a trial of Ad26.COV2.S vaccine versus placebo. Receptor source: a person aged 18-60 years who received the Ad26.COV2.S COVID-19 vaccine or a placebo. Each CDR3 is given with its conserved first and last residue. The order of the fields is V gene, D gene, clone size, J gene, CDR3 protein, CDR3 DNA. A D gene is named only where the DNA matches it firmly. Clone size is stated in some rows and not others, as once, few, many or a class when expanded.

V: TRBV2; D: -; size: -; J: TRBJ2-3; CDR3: CASSKQGTDTQYF; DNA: TGTGCCAGCAGTAAACAGGGCACAGATACGCAGTATTTT
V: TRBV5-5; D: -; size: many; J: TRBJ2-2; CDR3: CASRSLAGVNTGELFF; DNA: TGTGCCAGCAGATCATTAGCTGGGGTGAACACCGGGGAGCTGTTTTTT
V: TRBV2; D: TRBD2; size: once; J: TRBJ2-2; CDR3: CASSELGGRLEELFF; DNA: TGTGCCAGCAGTGAACTGGGAGGGAGGCTGGAGGAGCTGTTTTTT
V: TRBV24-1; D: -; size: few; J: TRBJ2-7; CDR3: CATSDGLHEQYF; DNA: TGTGCCACCAGTGATGGACTGCACGAGCAGTACTTC
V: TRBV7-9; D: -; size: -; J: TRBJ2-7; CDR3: CASTPGRSFSYEQYF; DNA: TGTGCCAGCACCCCGGGCAGGAGTTTCTCCTACGAGCAGTACTTC
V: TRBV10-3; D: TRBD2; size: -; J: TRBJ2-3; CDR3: CATLLRGGRATTDTQYF; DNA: TGTGCCACCTTACTTAGGGGCGGGAGAGCCACCACAGATACGCAGTATTTT
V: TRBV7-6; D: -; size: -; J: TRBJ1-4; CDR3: CASTLGGGNEKLFF; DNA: TGTGCCAGCACCCTTGGAGGCGGTAATGAAAAACTGTTTTTT
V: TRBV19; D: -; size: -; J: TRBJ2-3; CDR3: CASSIGSIGDTQYF; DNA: TGTGCCAGTAGTATAGGGAGCATAGGAGATACGCAGTATTTT
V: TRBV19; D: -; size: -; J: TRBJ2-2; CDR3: CASSRGVGYANTGELFF; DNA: TGTGCCAGTAGTCGAGGGGTCGGATACGCGAACACCGGGGAGCTGTTTTTT
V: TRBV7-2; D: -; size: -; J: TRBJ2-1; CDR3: CASSLKGPYYNEQFF; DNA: TGTGCCAGCAGCTTAAAGGGCCCCTACTACAATGAGCAGTTCTTC
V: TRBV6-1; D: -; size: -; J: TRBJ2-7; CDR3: CASSERPRDEQYF; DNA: TGTGCCAGCAGTGAACGGCCCCGGGACGAGCAGTACTTC
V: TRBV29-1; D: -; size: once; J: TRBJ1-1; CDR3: CSVDFPGEAFF; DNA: TGCAGCGTTGATTTCCCCGGGGAAGCTTTCTTT
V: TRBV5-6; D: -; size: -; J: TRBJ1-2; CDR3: CASSWDAPNYGYTF; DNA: TGTGCCAGCAGCTGGGACGCTCCTAACTATGGCTACACCTTC
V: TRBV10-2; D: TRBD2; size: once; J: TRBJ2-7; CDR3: CASISRRTSYEQYF; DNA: TGCGCCAGCATATCGCGACGGACTAGCTACGAGCAGTACTTC
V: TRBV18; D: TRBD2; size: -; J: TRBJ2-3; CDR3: CASSRSGSGTDTQYF; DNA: TGTGCCAGCTCTCGTAGCGGGAGCGGCACAGATACGCAGTATTTT
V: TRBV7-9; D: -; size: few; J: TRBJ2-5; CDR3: CASSTTLETQYF; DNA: TGTGCCAGCAGCACCACGCTGGAGACCCAGTACTTC
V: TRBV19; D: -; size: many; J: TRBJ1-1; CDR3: CASKQLEVNTEAFF; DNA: TGTGCCAGTAAACAACTAGAAGTTAACACTGAAGCTTTCTTT
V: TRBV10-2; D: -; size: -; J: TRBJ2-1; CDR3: CASSEPSSGYNEQFF; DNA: TGCGCCAGCAGTGAGCCTAGCAGTGGGTACAATGAGCAGTTCTTC
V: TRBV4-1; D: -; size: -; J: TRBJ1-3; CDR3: CASSQSGANTIYF; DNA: TGCGCCAGCAGCCAGTCGGGGGCGAACACCATATATTTT
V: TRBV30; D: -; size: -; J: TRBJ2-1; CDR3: CAFERGAIPTEQFF; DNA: TGTGCCTTCGAGAGAGGGGCCATACCTACTGAGCAGTTCTTC
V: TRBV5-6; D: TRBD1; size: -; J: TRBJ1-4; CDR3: CASSDQGATNEKLFF; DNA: TGTGCCAGCAGCGATCAGGGGGCAACTAATGAAAAACTGTTTTTT
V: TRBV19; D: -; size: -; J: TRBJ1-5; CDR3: CASTLWGGASQPQHF; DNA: TGTGCCAGTACCCTATGGGGGGGGGCGTCTCAGCCCCAGCATTTT
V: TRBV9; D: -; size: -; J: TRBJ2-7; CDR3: CASSGSGDEQYF; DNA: TGTGCCAGCAGTGGTAGCGGCGACGAGCAGTACTTC
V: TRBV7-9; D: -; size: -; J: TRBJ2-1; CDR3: CASSLRGGGRKVTSNEQFF; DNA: TGTGCCAGCAGCTTAAGGGGGGGTGGTCGCAAAGTAACAAGCAATGAGCAGTTCTTC
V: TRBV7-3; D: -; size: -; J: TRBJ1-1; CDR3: CASSSAENTEAFF; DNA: TGTGCCAGCAGCTCGGCAGAGAACACTGAAGCTTTCTTT
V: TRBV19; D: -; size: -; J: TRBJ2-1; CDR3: CASSIQVLSYNEQFF; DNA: TGTGCCAGTAGTATACAGGTCCTCTCCTACAATGAGCAGTTCTTC
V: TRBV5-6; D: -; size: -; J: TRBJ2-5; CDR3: CASSQPDSLETQYF; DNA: TGTGCCAGCAGCCAACCGGACAGTTTGGAGACCCAGTACTTC
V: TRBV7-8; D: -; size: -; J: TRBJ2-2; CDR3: CASSPFTGELFF; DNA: TGTGCCAGCAGCCCTTTCACCGGGGAGCTGTTTTTT
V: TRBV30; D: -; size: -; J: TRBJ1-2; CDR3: CAWMGGAYGYTF; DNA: TGTGCCTGGATGGGGGGAGCCTATGGCTACACCTTC
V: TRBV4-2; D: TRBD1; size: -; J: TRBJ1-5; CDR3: CASSQSTGTASNQPQHF; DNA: TGTGCCAGCAGCCAATCGACAGGGACTGCAAGCAATCAGCCCCAGCATTTT
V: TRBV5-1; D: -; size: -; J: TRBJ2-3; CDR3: CASFLGQTSTDTQYF; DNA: TGCGCCAGTTTTTTGGGGCAGACTAGCACAGATACGCAGTATTTT
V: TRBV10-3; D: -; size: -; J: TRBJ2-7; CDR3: CAISESGSSYEQYF; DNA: TGTGCCATCAGTGAGTCGGGAAGCTCCTACGAGCAGTACTTC
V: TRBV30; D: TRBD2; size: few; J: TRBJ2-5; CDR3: CAWSDLAGAVRETQYF; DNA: TGTGCCTGGAGTGATCTAGCGGGGGCCGTCCGGGAGACCCAGTACTTC
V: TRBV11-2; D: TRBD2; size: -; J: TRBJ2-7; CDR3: CASSLHSGPTYEQYF; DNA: TGTGCCAGCAGCTTACATAGCGGGCCGACCTACGAGCAGTACTTC